This TCR beta chain is from a study of blood T cell repertoires in COVID-19 (TCRdb year 2020). About the study as a whole: Samples from collaborators originated in the United States, Italy and Spain and spanned both the acute and convalescent phases of COVID-19. The prospective study material was composed of cDNA or gDNA derived from T cells, B-cell-depleted T cells, or PBMCs. Subjects who had been exposed to COVID-19, were actively infected with it, or had recovered from it provided the deeply sampled blood TCRbeta repertoires that made up the dataset. The repertoires were released in a freely available public database meant as a resource for research on the immune response to SARS-CoV-2. Samples were obtained from the ongoing ImmuneRACE study (first 160 participants) and from 1,254 subjects provided by 6 global collaborators. The sample metadata nearly always contained a de-identified subject ID, COVID-19 status, age in years and sex. Where available, HLA class I and class II types were obtained from metadata supplied by the sample provider rather than from assay-based typing.

Broad study findings and their caveats: The amount of clinical and demographic metadata varied by source and participant and was provided uncurated.

At one collaborating source in Seattle, patients were enrolled during active infection and were followed longitudinally through the course of disease. Each collaborating institution followed its own protocols to collect whole blood in K2EDTA tubes. For TCRbeta analysis, collaborators shipped samples as frozen whole blood, isolated PBMCs, or DNA extracted from either of those sample types. Turning to this clone: What antigen it recognizes has not been identified. Base quality data are lacking; no much larger clone is found one base away.

V lost 7 bases and J lost 1 base; the stretch between them is 16 bases long. Per the germline V gene, SQVTM is the CDR1 and ANQGSEA is the CDR2. Its CDR3 holds 14 amino acids, cysteine through phenylalanine. The sequence is cut down to CDR3 DNA, 42 bases in frame from base 1. TCRbeta CDR3 regions were amplified from genomic DNA using the immunoSEQ Assay, a bias-controlled multiplex PCR. Concerning the study's data processing: The number of nucleated cells in each sample was estimated by amplification of reference gene primers within the assay. To quantify the absolute abundance of each unique TCRbeta CDR3 rearrangement, sequence reads were collapsed and filtered. For each sample, productive Simpson clonality was calculated by taking the square root of Simpson's diversity index across productive rearrangements. The table comes from immuneACCESS by way of TCRdb, which keeps in-frame sequences with V and J called. Part of the clones is missing from these tables; in studies checked, under half for an unresolved V gene and the rest for unknown reasons. The DNA gave D and trimming, while V, J and clone size come from that table. In this sample the table shows about 110,000 clones, 75% to 90% of which occur a single time. 5% to 6.5% of the sample goes to the ten largest clones.

The chain is encoded by TRBV29-1 joined to TRBJ1-1; matching of 6 bases hints at TRBD1 as the D gene. Input material: peripheral blood. The receptor was derived from a woman aged 60-75 years with COVID-19, enrolled during active disease. The base sequence is TGCAGCGGCCTGGGGGGGCCGGGGAACACTGAAGCTTTCTTT. This codes for CSGLGGPGNTEAFF.